These 9 T cell receptor beta chains originate from one sample sequenced in a study of blood T cell repertoires in COVID-19. Using immunoSEQ multiplex PCR, the repertoire was profiled, and TCRdb retains in-frame clones only, with some absent. The sample shows over 100,000 clones, around 90% of them seen only once. The sequenced material came from peripheral blood. These receptors were obtained from a woman aged 45-65 years with COVID-19, enrolled during active disease.

The chain carries TRBV14 and TRBJ2-5; the D is unclear. The germline V gene has CDR1 SGHDN and CDR2 FVKESK. The V end was cut by 1 base, the J end by 4 bases, with 7 bases between. The CDR3 sequence is 13 residues long. The CDR3 loop reads CASSQVGGETQYF. Here the CDR3 DNA reads TGTGCCAGCAGCCAAGTCGGTGGAGAGACCCAGTACTTC.

The chain couples TRBV28 to TRBJ2-7; 7 nucleotides line up with TRBD1. Germline CDR1 MDHEN, CDR2 SYDVKM. V lost 3 bases, J lost 2 bases, and 7 bases stayed unmatched. This CDR3 is 15 amino acids long. The CDR3: CASSFLRGHPYEQYF. CDR3 in DNA: TGTGCCAGCAGTTTCCTAAGGGGGCACCCCTACGAGCAGTACTTC.

The rearrangement joins TRBV3-1 (or the pseudogene TRBV3-2) to TRBJ1-1; D remains unclear. V lost 2 bases to trimming and J lost 8 bases, with 12 bases between them. The CDR3 extends over 13 amino acids. From germline, CDR1 is LGHDT and CDR2 YNNKEL (reference sequence). The chain's CDR3 is CASSQSTGSEAFF. CDR3 sequence (DNA): TGTGCCAGCAGCCAATCAACGGGATCGGAAGCTTTCTTT.

The V gene is TRBV7-2, the J gene TRBJ2-1; D is ambiguous. Looked up from germline, CDR1 is SGHTA and CDR2 is FQGNSA. Trimming removed 5 bases from V and 0 bases from J, with 11 bases in between. The CDR3 has 15 residues. This CDR3 is CASSVYRDSYNEQFF. In nucleotides, the CDR3 is TGTGCCAGCAGCGTATACAGAGACTCCTACAATGAGCAGTTCTTC.

V gene TRBV28 combines with J gene TRBJ2-2; TRBD1 matches at 12 bases. The CDR3 sequence is 18 residues long. V lost 4 bases to trimming and J lost 3 bases; unmatched junction nucleotides: 9. The V gene's germline CDR1 is MDHEN and CDR2 SYDVKM. CDR3 in DNA: TGTGCCAGCAGTTACCGTTTTGGGACAGGGGGCCACACCGGGGAGCTGTTTTTT. Amino acids: CASSYRFGTGGHTGELFF.

J is TRBJ1-5 and V is TRBV19, with a tentative D call TRBD1 (5 bases). Germline CDR1 reads LNHDA; CDR2 reads SQIVND (reference sequence). With 5 bases removed from V and 8 bases from J, the gap between germline ends came to 10 bases. This CDR3 is built from 12 residues. The CDR3 DNA is TGTGCCAGTAGTCCCCGGGGGGAGCCCCAGCATTTT. Protein: CASSPRGEPQHF.

The chain recombines TRBV24-1 with TRBJ2-5, with D possibly TRBD2 on 6 matching bases. The V end lost 4 bases, the J end lost 5 bases, and 22 bases lay between the germline ends. CDR1 is KGHDR and CDR2 is SFDVKD in the germline V gene. The CDR3 has 17 amino acids. This CDR3 is CATSDTIGTPGWETQYF. DNA of the CDR3: TGTGCCACCAGTGACACAATCGGGACTCCTGGTTGGGAGACCCAGTACTTC.

The chain joins TRBV30 to TRBJ1-2; TRBD1 might be the D (5 bases). V lost 3 bases and J 4 bases, leaving 6 bases between the germline ends. Germline loops: CDR1 GTSNPN, CDR2 SVGIG (reference sequence). The CDR3 runs to 11 residues. The CDR3 region is CAWSRAYGYTF. The CDR3 DNA reads as TGTGCCTGGAGCAGGGCCTATGGCTACACCTTC.

This clone was observed a few times. The chain has TRBV7-2 and TRBJ2-7; 12 positions match TRBD2. With V trimmed by 5 bases and J by 5 bases, 4 bases remained unmatched. The CDR3 covers 14 residues. CDR1 is SGHTA, CDR2 FQGNSA, per germline. Here the CDR3 DNA reads TGTGCCAGCAGCCCGAGGACTAGCGGGGACGAGCAGTACTTC. Protein product: CASSPRTSGDEQYF.